This T cell receptor beta chain was profiled in a study of spatial heterogeneity in lung cancer. This clonotype was seen at least ten times. CDR3 size: 15 residues. Per germline, CDR1 LGHNA and CDR2 YNFKEQ. V lost 0 bases to trimming and J lost 4 bases, with 7 bases between them. Via MiXCR, TCRdb re-called the 5' RACE reads, giving one row per CDR3 protein. Of 30,000 to 50,000 distinct CDR3 sequences listed, under 6.5% are singletons. Described time point: sample taken at primary tumor resection. Sequencing was performed on whole RNA extracted from tumor and nontumor lung tissue, or from frozen PBMC, and the material was left unsorted.

The V call is TRBV4-2, the J call TRBJ1-6; D is uncertain. This sequence originates from a male donor with early-stage non-small cell lung cancer. The source material was PBMCs, sampled at surgery. In DNA form, the CDR3 reads TGTGCCAGCAGCCAAGACTCAGGATATAATTCACCCCTCCACTTT. As protein: CASSQDSGYNSPLHF.